This TCR beta chain was sequenced during a study of cytomegalovirus exposure and HLA in healthy donors. For the study at large: A preliminary data release comprised around 85 million unique TCRs obtained from HLA-typed donors. About 84% of around 390 genotyped donors fell in the Caucasian-associated ancestry cluster.

Regarding donors, all were healthy bone marrow donors. This PCR relied on a set of 60 Vbeta primers and 13 Jbeta primers. The protocol was immunoSEQ multiplex PCR, while the TCRdb copy is restricted to in-frame clones and leaves out a portion. Of 170,000 or so clones in the sample, 84% were seen once. The V gene's germline CDR1 is LNHDA and CDR2 SQIVND (reference sequence). The CDR3 contains 14 residues. V shed 9 bases, J shed 1 base, and the junction held 6 bases outside the gene matches. V is TRBV19 and J is TRBJ1-5; 7 nucleotides match TRBD1. Sequencing used PBMCs. The source of this sequence is a man aged 45-65 years in good health and CMV-seropositive. The CDR3 reads CASGTGVSNQPQHF. The CDR3 DNA is TGTGCCAGCGGCACAGGGGTCAGCAATCAGCCCCAGCATTTT. The full variable domain, completed using reference TRBV19 and TRBJ1-5, is DGGITQSPKYLFRKEGQNVTLSCEQNLNHDAMYWYRQDPGQGLRLIYYSQIVNDFQKGDIAEGYSVSREKKESFPLTVTSAQKNPTAFYLCASGTGVSNQPQHFGDGTRLSIL.